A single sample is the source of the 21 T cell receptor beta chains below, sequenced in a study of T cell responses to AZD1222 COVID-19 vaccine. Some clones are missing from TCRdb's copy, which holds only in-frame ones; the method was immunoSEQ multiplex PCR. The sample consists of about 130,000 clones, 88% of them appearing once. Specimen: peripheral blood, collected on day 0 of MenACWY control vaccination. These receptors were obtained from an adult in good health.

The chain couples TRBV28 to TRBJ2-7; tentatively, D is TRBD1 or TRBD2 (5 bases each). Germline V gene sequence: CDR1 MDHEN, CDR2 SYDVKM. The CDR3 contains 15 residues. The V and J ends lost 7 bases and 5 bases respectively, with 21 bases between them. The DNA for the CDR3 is TGTGCCAGCACCAGTCGGGACCCCATTGACCACGAGCAGTACTTC. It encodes CASTSRDPIDHEQYF.

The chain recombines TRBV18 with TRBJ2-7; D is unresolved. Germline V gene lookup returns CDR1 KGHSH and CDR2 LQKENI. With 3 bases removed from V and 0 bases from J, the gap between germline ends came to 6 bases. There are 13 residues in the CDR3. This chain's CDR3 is CASSPSVSYEQYF. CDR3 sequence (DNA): TGTGCCAGCTCACCGTCAGTCTCCTACGAGCAGTACTTC.

CDR3: CASSIRGTPNEKLFF. The CDR3, as DNA: TGTGCCAGTAGTATTCGTGGGACACCTAATGAAAAACTGTTTTTT. The J gene is TRBJ1-4, the V gene TRBV19; a possible D gene is TRBD1 (6 bases). The V end lost 3 bases, the J end lost 3 bases, and 11 bases lay between the germline ends. Germline V CDR1 and CDR2: LNHDA, SQIVND (reference sequence). The length of the CDR3 is 15 residues.

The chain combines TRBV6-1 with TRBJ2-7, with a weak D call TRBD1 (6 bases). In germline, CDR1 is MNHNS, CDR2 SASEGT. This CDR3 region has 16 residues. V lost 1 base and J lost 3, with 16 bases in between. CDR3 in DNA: TGTGCCAGCAGTGAAGTAAACTACAGGGTGGGCTACGAGCAGTACTTC. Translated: CASSEVNYRVGYEQYF.

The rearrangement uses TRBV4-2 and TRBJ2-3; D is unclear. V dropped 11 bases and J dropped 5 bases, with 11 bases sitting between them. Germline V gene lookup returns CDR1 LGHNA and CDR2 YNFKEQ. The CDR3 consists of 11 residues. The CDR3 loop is CAAAEGDTQYF. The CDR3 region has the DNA TGTGCCGCAGCCGAAGGAGATACGCAGTATTTT.

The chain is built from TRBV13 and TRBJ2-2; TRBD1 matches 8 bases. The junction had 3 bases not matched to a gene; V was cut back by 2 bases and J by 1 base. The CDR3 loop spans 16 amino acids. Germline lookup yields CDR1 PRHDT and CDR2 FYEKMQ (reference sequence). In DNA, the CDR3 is TGTGCCAGCAGCTTAAGGACAGGGCTGAACACCGGGGAGCTGTTTTTT. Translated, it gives CASSLRTGLNTGELFF. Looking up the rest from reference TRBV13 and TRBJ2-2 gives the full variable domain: AAGVIQSPRHLIKEKRETATLKCYPIPRHDTVYWYQQGPGQDPQFLISFYEKMQSDKGSIPDRFSAQQFSDYHSELNMSSLELGDSALYFCASSLRTGLNTGELFFGEGSRLTVL.

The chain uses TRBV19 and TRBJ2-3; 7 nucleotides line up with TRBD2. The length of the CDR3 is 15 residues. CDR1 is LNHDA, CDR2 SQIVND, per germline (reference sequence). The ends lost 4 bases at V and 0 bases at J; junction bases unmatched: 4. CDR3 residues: CASSSAGVSTDTQYF. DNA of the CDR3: TGTGCCAGTAGTAGTGCGGGAGTGAGCACAGATACGCAGTATTTT.

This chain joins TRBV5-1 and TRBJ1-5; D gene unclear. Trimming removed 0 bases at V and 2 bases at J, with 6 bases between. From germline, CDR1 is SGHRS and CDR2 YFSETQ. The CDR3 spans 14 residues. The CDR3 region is CASSLGGGNQPQHF. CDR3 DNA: TGCGCCAGCAGCTTGGGCGGGGGCAATCAGCCCCAGCATTTT.

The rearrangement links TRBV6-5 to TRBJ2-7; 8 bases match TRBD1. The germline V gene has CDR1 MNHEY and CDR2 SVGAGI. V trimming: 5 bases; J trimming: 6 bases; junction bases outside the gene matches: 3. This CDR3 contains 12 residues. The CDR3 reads CASSTGTGEQYF. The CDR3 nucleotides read TGTGCCAGCAGTACCGGGACAGGCGAGCAGTACTTC.

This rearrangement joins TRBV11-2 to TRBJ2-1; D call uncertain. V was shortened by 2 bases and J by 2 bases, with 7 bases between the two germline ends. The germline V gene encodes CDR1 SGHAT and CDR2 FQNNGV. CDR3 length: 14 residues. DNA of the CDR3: TGTGCCAGCAGCTTACGACAACCCTACAATGAGCAGTTCTTC. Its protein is CASSLRQPYNEQFF.

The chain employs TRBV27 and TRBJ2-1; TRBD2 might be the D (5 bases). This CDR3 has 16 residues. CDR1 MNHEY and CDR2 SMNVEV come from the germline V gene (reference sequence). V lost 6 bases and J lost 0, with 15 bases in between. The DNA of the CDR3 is TGTGCCAGCAGATTTATAGCGCAAGGCTCCTACAATGAGCAGTTCTTC. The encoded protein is CASRFIAQGSYNEQFF.

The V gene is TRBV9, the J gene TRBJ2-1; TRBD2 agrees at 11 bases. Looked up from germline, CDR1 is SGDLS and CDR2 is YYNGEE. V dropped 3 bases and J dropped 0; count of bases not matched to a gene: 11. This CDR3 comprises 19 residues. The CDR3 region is CASSGTSGSLGSSYNEQFF. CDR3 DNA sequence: TGTGCCAGCAGCGGAACTAGCGGGAGTCTGGGGAGCTCCTACAATGAGCAGTTCTTC.

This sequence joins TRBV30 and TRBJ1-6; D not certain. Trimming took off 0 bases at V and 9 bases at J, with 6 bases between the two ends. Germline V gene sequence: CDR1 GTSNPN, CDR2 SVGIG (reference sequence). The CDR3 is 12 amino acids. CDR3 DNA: TGTGCCTGGAGTGTCCGGGGTTCACCCCTCCACTTT. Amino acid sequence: CAWSVRGSPLHF.

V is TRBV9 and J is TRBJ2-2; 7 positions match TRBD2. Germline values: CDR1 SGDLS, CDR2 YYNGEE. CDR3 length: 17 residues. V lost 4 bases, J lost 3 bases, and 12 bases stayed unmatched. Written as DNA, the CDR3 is TGTGCCAGCAGCCCTTCTGGGGGAGGGTCGGACACCGGGGAGCTGTTTTTT. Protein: CASSPSGGGSDTGELFF.

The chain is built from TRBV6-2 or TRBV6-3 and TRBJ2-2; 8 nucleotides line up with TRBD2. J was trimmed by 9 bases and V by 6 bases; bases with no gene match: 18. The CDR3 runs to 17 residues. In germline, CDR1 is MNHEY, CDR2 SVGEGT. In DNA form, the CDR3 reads TGTGCCAGCAGCGGTAGACCGGGGGGGCGAGGATCCCGGGAGCTGTTTTTT. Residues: CASSGRPGGRGSRELFF.

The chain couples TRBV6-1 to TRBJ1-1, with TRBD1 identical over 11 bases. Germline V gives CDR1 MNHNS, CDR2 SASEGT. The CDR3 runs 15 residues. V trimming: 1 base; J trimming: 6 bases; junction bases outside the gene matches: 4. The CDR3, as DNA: TGTGCCAGCAGTGAAGGGACAGGGGGCGCGGCTGAAGCTTTCTTT. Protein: CASSEGTGGAAEAFF.

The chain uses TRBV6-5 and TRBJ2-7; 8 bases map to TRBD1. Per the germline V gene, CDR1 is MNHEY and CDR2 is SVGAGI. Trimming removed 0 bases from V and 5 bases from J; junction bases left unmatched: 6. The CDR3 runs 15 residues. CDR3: CASSYSQGATHEQYF. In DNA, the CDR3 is TGTGCCAGCAGTTACTCGCAGGGGGCGACCCACGAGCAGTACTTC.

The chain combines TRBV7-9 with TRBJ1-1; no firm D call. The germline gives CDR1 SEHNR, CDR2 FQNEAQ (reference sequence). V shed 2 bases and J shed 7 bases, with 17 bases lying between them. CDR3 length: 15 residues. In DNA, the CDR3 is TGTGCCAGCAGCTTAATGCAGACCCACGGCCATGAAGCTTTCTTT. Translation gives CASSLMQTHGHEAFF.

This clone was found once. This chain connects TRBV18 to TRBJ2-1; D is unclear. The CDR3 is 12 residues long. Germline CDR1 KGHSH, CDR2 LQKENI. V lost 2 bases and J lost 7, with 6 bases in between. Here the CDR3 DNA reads TGTGCCAGCTCACCAGGAACTAATGAGCAGTTCTTC. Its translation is CASSPGTNEQFF.

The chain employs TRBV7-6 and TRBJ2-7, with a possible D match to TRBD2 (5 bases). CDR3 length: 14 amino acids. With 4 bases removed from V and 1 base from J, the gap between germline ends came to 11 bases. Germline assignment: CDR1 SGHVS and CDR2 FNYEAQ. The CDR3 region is CASSSSGVSYEQYF. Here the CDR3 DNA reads TGTGCCAGCAGCTCCTCCGGGGTGTCCTACGAGCAGTACTTC.

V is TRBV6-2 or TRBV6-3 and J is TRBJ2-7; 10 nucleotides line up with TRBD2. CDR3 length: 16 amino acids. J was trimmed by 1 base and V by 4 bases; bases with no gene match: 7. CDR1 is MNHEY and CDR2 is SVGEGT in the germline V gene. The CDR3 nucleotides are TGTGCCAGCAGTTCACCGGGACTAGCGTTTTCCTACGAGCAGTACTTC. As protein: CASSSPGLAFSYEQYF.